Listed below are T cell receptor beta chains from one sample, sequenced in a study of T-cell memory formation after mild COVID-19. TCRdb ran MiXCR on the 5' RACE reads and lists one entry per CDR3 protein. The sample has approximately 500,000 distinct CDR3 sequences; around 25% are singletons. The source material was PBMCs or a T cell subset sorted from them (not recorded which). These receptors originate from an adult woman who had mild COVID-19 (a few samples of this study predate the infection). Cell type and time point are not known. Each CDR3 is given with its conserved first and last residue. The D gene is left open where the match is weak. The size field is filled for only some rows; it gives once, few, many or a size class.

few	TRBV30	-	TRBJ2-2	TGTGCCTGGAGCAGGGTGCCGAACACCGGGGAGCTGTTTTTT	CAWSRVPNTGELFF
-	TRBV7-9	-	TRBJ2-7	TGTGCCAGCAGCTTAGCCGGGACACAGTACGAGCAGTACTTC	CASSLAGTQYEQYF
few	TRBV5-6	TRBD1	TRBJ1-2	TGTGCCAGCAGCTTTATTAAGGCAGGGGGCTATAATGGCTACACCTTC	CASSFIKAGGYNGYTF
-	TRBV24-1	-	TRBJ2-2	TGTGCCACCAGTGATTCAGGGGTCGGGGAGCTGTTTTTT	CATSDSGVGELFF
-	TRBV24-1	-	TRBJ2-3	TGTGCCACCAGTGATTTCGTGACAGGTGCACAAGATACGCAGTATTTT	CATSDFVTGAQDTQYF
few	TRBV20-1	TRBD2	TRBJ2-2	TGCAGTGCTAGAGATATCGCTCAGGCGGGGGAAAACACCGGGGAGCTGTTTTTT	CSARDIAQAGENTGELFF
-	TRBV15	TRBD1	TRBJ1-2	TGTGCCACCACCCCTCAGGGGGCTAACTATGGCTACACCTTC	CATTPQGANYGYTF
few	TRBV19	TRBD2	TRBJ2-5	TGTGCCAGTAGTGCCGAGACTAGCGGGAGAGGAGAGACCCAGTACTTC	CASSAETSGRGETQYF
-	TRBV4-1	-	TRBJ1-2	TGCGCCAGCAGCCCAATCGCGGGGGGCTACACCTTC	CASSPIAGGYTF
-	TRBV5-4	-	TRBJ2-1	TGTGCCAGCAGCCATGCGGCGAAGCTATCCAATGAGCAGTTCTTC	CASSHAAKLSNEQFF
-	TRBV12-3/TRBV12-4	TRBD1	TRBJ2-7	TGTGCCAGCGAACGGGGCCCCGGGACAGGGACCCACGAGCAGTACTTC	CASERGPGTGTHEQYF
-	TRBV6-5	TRBD2	TRBJ2-2	TGTGCCAGCGGACCGGGTAGCGGGAGATCGATCGGGGAGCTGTTTTTT	CASGPGSGRSIGELFF
few	TRBV6-6	TRBD2	TRBJ2-3	TGTGCCAGCAGTTACTCAGGCGGGGGGAGCGCAGATACGCAGTATTTT	CASSYSGGGSADTQYF
few	TRBV6-5	-	TRBJ1-2	TGTGCCAGCAGTTACGGGACATCCTACTATGGCTACACCTTC	CASSYGTSYYGYTF
-	TRBV11-3	TRBD1	TRBJ2-1	TGTGCCAGCAGCTTACGGGACAGCAGCTCCTACAATGAGCAGTTCTTC	CASSLRDSSSYNEQFF
once	TRBV12-3/TRBV12-4	TRBD1	TRBJ1-1	TGTGCCAGCAGTCCCCCGACAGGGGGCATCACTGAAGCTTTCTTT	CASSPPTGGITEAFF
few	TRBV7-8	-	TRBJ1-6	TGTGCCAGCACCCCCGATGTTAGCTCCTATAATTCACCCCTCCACTTT	CASTPDVSSYNSPLHF
-	TRBV7-9	-	TRBJ1-6	TGTGCCAGCAGCCCTACACTGGGGGCCGATTCACCCCTCCACTTT	CASSPTLGADSPLHF
-	TRBV14	-	TRBJ2-7	TGTGCCAGCAGCCAAGACCCCGGAGTGGCGGGGAGGTACGAGCAGTACTTC	CASSQDPGVAGRYEQYF
-	TRBV3-1	-	TRBJ2-3	TGTGCCAGCAGCCAAGACCGGACAGTAAGCACAGATACGCAGTATTTT	CASSQDRTVSTDTQYF
few	TRBV20-1	TRBD2	TRBJ2-1	TGCAGTGCTCTCCTAGCGGGAGCCGAGCAGTTCTTC	CSALLAGAEQFF
-	TRBV12-3/TRBV12-4	-	TRBJ1-5	TGTGCCAGCAGGGGGGATTCGGGGCCCCAGCATTTT	CASRGDSGPQHF
-	TRBV12-3/TRBV12-4	-	TRBJ1-1	TGTGCCAGCAGTTCTCCCCGAGACGGTAACACTGAAGCTTTCTTT	CASSSPRDGNTEAFF
-	TRBV3-1	-	TRBJ2-6	TGTGCCAGCAGCCAAGAGGGGCATAGGGCCAACGTCCTGACTTTC	CASSQEGHRANVLTF
few	TRBV30	-	TRBJ2-5	TGTGCCTGGAGGGGGACGGGAGAGACCCAGTACTTC	CAWRGTGETQYF